The 20 T cell receptor beta chains in this list originate from one sample, sequenced in a study of PD-L1 blockade in urothelial cancer. Method: immunoSEQ multiplex PCR; TCRdb's copy keeps in-frame clones and lacks some. The sample consists of approximately 41,000 clones, around 85% of them appearing once. The time point here: pretreatment peripheral blood. The specimen was PBMCs, collected around atezolizumab (anti-PD-L1) treatment. These receptor sequences come from an older man with urothelial cancer.

The chain couples TRBV5-1 to TRBJ2-7; the match to TRBD1 covers 8 bases. This CDR3 contains 16 residues. In germline, CDR1 is SGHRS, CDR2 YFSETQ. V lost 0 bases to trimming and J lost 5 bases; unmatched junction nucleotides: 10. In DNA form, the CDR3 reads TGCGCCAGCAGCTTGGAGGTACGGGCAGGGGGCGACGAGCAGTACTTC. Translated: CASSLEVRAGGDEQYF.

The chain is built from TRBV11-2 and TRBJ1-4, with no clear D. Trimming took off 2 bases at V and 3 bases at J, with 13 bases between the two ends. Germline CDR1 SGHAT, CDR2 FQNNGV. This CDR3 is built from 16 residues. DNA of the CDR3: TGTGCCAGCAGCTTAAACCCTCACGGTGCTAATGAAAAACTGTTTTTT. Its translation: CASSLNPHGANEKLFF. Drawing the rest from reference TRBV11-2 and TRBJ1-4, the complete variable domain is EAGVAQSPRYKIIEKRQSVAFWCNPISGHATLYWYQQILGQGPKLLIQFQNNGVVDDSQLPKDRFSAERLKGVDSTLKIQPAKLEDSAVYLCASSLNPHGANEKLFFGSGTQLSVL.

This clone showed up just once. J is TRBJ2-3 and V is TRBV13; 11 bases map to TRBD1. This CDR3 is built from 15 residues. J lost 3 bases, V lost 5 bases, and 4 bases had no gene match. The germline CDR1 and CDR2 sequences are PRHDT and FYEKMQ (reference sequence). The chain's CDR3 is CASSQDRGRTDTQYF. The CDR3 coding sequence is TGTGCCAGCAGCCAGGACAGGGGGCGTACAGATACGCAGTATTTT.

The rearrangement joins TRBV7-2 to TRBJ2-7, with 8 bases fitting TRBD1. CDR3 length: 14 amino acids. J gave up 6 bases and V 5 bases, and 9 bases lay outside the gene matches. Germline V gene sequence: CDR1 SGHTA, CDR2 FQGNSA. The DNA of the CDR3 is TGTGCCAGCAGCCTCAGGGGGCGAAGTGGCGAGCAGTACTTC. Its protein is CASSLRGRSGEQYF.

The rearrangement links TRBV19 to TRBJ2-1; 10 nucleotides line up with TRBD1. V was pared by 1 base and J by 5 bases, with 2 bases of the junction left unmatched. In germline, CDR1 is LNHDA, CDR2 SQIVND (reference sequence). This CDR3 spans 15 amino acids. This chain's CDR3 is CASSIAGTGDNEQFF. The CDR3 DNA is TGTGCCAGTAGTATAGCAGGGACAGGGGACAATGAGCAGTTCTTC.

This clone was seen once. The chain is built from TRBV27 and TRBJ2-2; D gene uncertain. The CDR3 consists of 14 residues. Germline V CDR1 and CDR2: MNHEY, SMNVEV (reference sequence). The V end was cut by 5 bases, the J end by 4 bases, with 11 bases between. CDR3 sequence: CASSAYTPTGELFF. The CDR3 region has the DNA TGTGCCAGCAGTGCCTATACCCCCACCGGGGAGCTGTTTTTT.

This clone was recorded once. The gene calls are TRBV21-1 and TRBJ1-2. TRBV21-1 constitutes a pseudogene. This CDR3 spans 11 amino acids. The CDR3: CARRIAYGYTF. The CDR3, as DNA: TGTGCCAGACGGATAGCCTATGGCTACACCTTC.

J is TRBJ2-1 and V is TRBV6-5; D is undetermined. Deletions cut 3 bases from V and 5 bases from J, with 8 bases between. Germline CDR1 is MNHEY and CDR2 is SVGAGI. CDR3 length: 13 amino acids. The CDR3 region has the DNA TGTGCCAGCAGTTATAACTCGGACAATGAGCAGTTCTTC. It is translated as CASSYNSDNEQFF.

The V call is TRBV7-9, the J call TRBJ2-5; 12 bases align to TRBD2. CDR3 length: 15 residues. Per germline, CDR1 SEHNR and CDR2 FQNEAQ (reference sequence). The trim removed 6 bases at V and 4 bases at J, leaving 6 bases unmatched. Written as DNA, the CDR3 is TGTGCCAGCAGTTCTCGGACTAGCGGGATAGAGACCCAGTACTTC. Translated: CASSSRTSGIETQYF.

CDR3: CASSGAGPYEQYF. In DNA form, the CDR3 reads TGTGCCAGCAGCGGCGCGGGGCCCTACGAGCAGTACTTC. V gene TRBV7-8 combines with J gene TRBJ2-7, with a possible D match to TRBD2 (6 bases). CDR1 is SGHVS, CDR2 FQNEAQ, per germline. With 5 bases removed from V and 2 bases from J, the gap between germline ends came to 10 bases. This CDR3 region has 13 residues.

The chain employs TRBV4-1 and TRBJ1-2; D is possibly TRBD1 (5 bases). There are 14 residues in the CDR3. Per germline, CDR1 MGHRA and CDR2 YSYEKL. With 2 bases removed from V and 1 base from J, the gap between germline ends came to 8 bases. The CDR3 nucleotides read TGCGCCAGCAGCCAACCTGACAGTAACTATGGCTACACCTTC. This gives the protein CASSQPDSNYGYTF.

This chain links TRBV6-1 with TRBJ1-5; the match to TRBD1 covers 10 bases. The trim removed 7 bases at V and 1 base at J, leaving 4 bases unmatched. The CDR3 covers 15 residues. The germline CDR1 and CDR2 sequences are MNHNS and SASEGT. In DNA, the CDR3 is TGTGCCAGCATTTGGACAGGGGGAAGCAATCAGCCCCAGCATTTT. It yields the protein CASIWTGGSNQPQHF.

The rearrangement joins TRBV5-4 to TRBJ1-3, with D perhaps TRBD1 (5 bases). Per the germline V gene, CDR1 is SGHNT and CDR2 is YYREEE (reference sequence). This CDR3 contains 16 residues. The V gene lost 0 bases and the J gene lost 1 base, with 11 bases spanning the gap. CDR3: CASSLGHGTSGNTIYF. The CDR3 bases are TGTGCCAGCAGCTTGGGCCACGGGACTTCTGGAAACACCATATATTTT. The entire variable domain, with the rest obtained from reference TRBV5-4 and TRBJ1-3, is as follows: ETGVTQSPTHLIKTRGQQVTLRCSSQSGHNTVSWYQQALGQGPQFIFQYYREEENGRGNFPPRFSGLQFPNYSSELNVNALELDDSALYLCASSLGHGTSGNTIYFGEGSWLTVV.

The CDR3 region has the DNA TGTGCCAGCAGCCTGCGGACTAGCGGAACCTCTTATGAGCAGTACTTC. It yields the protein CASSLRTSGTSYEQYF. V is TRBV7-2 and J is TRBJ2-7; TRBD2 matches at 10 bases. Trimming at V came to 5 bases and at J to 7 bases, leaving 14 bases not matched to a gene. Germline loops: CDR1 SGHTA, CDR2 FQGNSA. The CDR3 runs to 16 residues.

The chain carries TRBV7-8 and TRBJ2-5; D might be TRBD2 (5 bases). The germline gives CDR1 SGHVS, CDR2 FQNEAQ. The CDR3 sequence is 15 residues long. V gave up 2 bases and J gave up 4 bases, with 14 bases separating them. CDR3 sequence: CASSLSASRRETQYF. CDR3 nucleotide sequence: TGTGCCAGCAGCTTAAGTGCTAGCCGCAGAGAGACCCAGTACTTC.

The rearrangement links TRBV4-2 to TRBJ2-2; a possible D gene is TRBD1 (6 bases). Trimming took 0 bases from V and 1 from J, leaving 15 bases between them. The CDR3 spans 18 residues. Germline V gives CDR1 LGHNA, CDR2 YNFKEQ. The CDR3 reads CASSQDRSGRGNTGELFF. The DNA for the CDR3 is TGTGCCAGCAGCCAAGATAGGAGTGGCAGGGGGAACACCGGGGAGCTGTTTTTT.

The sample holds a few counts of this clone. This chain connects TRBV28 to TRBJ2-7; D perhaps matches TRBD2 (7 bases). This CDR3 comprises 13 residues. V lost 8 bases and J 6 bases, leaving 17 bases between the germline ends. Germline loops: CDR1 MDHEN, CDR2 SYDVKM. For the CDR3, the DNA is TGTGCCAGCCACCCACCGGGGGGCAGCGAGCAGTACTTC. It encodes CASHPPGGSEQYF.

The rearrangement joins TRBV20-1 to TRBJ2-5; D is ambiguous. This CDR3 has 11 residues. Germline V gene lookup returns CDR1 DFQATT and CDR2 SNEGSKA (reference sequence). Between the trimmed V and J ends, which lost 5 bases and 4 bases, there was a span of 8 bases. CDR3 sequence (DNA): TGCAGTGCTGCCCATAGAGAGACCCAGTACTTC. It encodes CSAAHRETQYF.

Only a few counts were recorded for this clone. The chain couples TRBV5-6 to TRBJ2-3, with D perhaps TRBD2 (6 bases). V was shortened by 1 base and J by 1 base, with 16 bases between the two germline ends. CDR3 length: 17 amino acids. Germline CDR1 is SGHDT and CDR2 is YYEEEE. CDR3 protein: CASSLRSGGVGTDTQYF. DNA of the CDR3: TGTGCCAGCAGCTTGCGATCCGGAGGGGTGGGCACAGATACGCAGTATTTT.

The V call is TRBV11-2, the J call TRBJ2-3; D is unclear. Germline V gene sequence: CDR1 SGHAT, CDR2 FQNNGV. V lost 5 bases, J lost 6 bases, and 9 bases lay in between. This CDR3 is built from 12 residues. The CDR3 is CASSPLVDTQYF. The CDR3 DNA sequence: TGTGCCAGCAGCCCCCTCGTGGATACGCAGTATTTT.